Following are 6 T cell receptor beta chains from one sample sequenced in a study of beta chain features in type 1 diabetes. The antigens for these receptors are not known. Expressed TCRB transcripts were sequenced because the entire RNA isolate underwent reverse transcription. Profiled with immunoSEQ multiplex PCR; TCRdb holds only in-frame clones, not every one. The sample lists 300,000 or so clones; around 8.5% were seen once. Notes on the study in general: Type 1 diabetes patients had TCRB CDR3s that were shorter (moderately but significantly so) in all four CD4+ subsets.

Sequences were obtained from central memory CD4+ T cells from blood. The receptor set was obtained from a young man with type 1 diabetes.

Of note for this clone: This specimen includes other DNA sequences encoding the same CDR3. In DNA form, the CDR3 reads TGCGCCAGCAGCTTGGTGGGGCAGACCTACGAGCAGTACTTC. It is translated as CASSLVGQTYEQYF. The chain has TRBV5-1 and TRBJ2-7, with D perhaps TRBD1 (5 bases). This CDR3 comprises 14 residues. CDR1 is SGHRS, CDR2 YFSETQ, per germline. V lost 0 bases, J lost 2 bases, and 9 bases lay in between.

This clone was detected many times. The rearrangement joins TRBV27 to TRBJ2-2, with 10 nucleotides matching TRBD2. The trim removed 5 bases at V and 4 bases at J, leaving 10 bases unmatched. CDR3 size: 17 residues. Per germline, CDR1 MNHEY and CDR2 SMNVEV (reference sequence). The CDR3 is CASSPSSGGPGTGELFF. The CDR3 nucleotides read TGTGCCAGCAGTCCGAGTAGCGGGGGGCCGGGCACCGGGGAGCTGTTTTTT.

The gene calls are TRBV2 and TRBJ2-4; D is ambiguous. CDR1 is SNHLY and CDR2 is FYNNEI in the germline V gene. V was shortened by 4 bases and J by 2 bases, with 18 bases between the two germline ends. CDR3 size: 17 residues. The CDR3 reads CASSVGVQIGSKNIQYF. Written as DNA, the CDR3 is TGTGCCAGCAGTGTTGGGGTCCAAATTGGATCCAAAAACATTCAGTACTTC. Together with reference TRBV2 and TRBJ2-4, the CDR3 gives the full variable domain: EPEVTQTPSHQVTQMGQEVILRCVPISNHLYFYWYRQILGQKVEFLVSFYNNEISEKSEIFDDQFSVERPDGSNFTLKIRSTKLEDSAMYFCASSVGVQIGSKNIQYFGAGTRLSVL.

This clone was recorded a few times. The V call is TRBV18, the J call TRBJ1-2; D may be TRBD1 (5 bases). Trimming removed 2 bases from V and 3 bases from J, with 13 bases in between. This CDR3 is built from 15 residues. Germline V lookup: CDR1 KGHSH, CDR2 LQKENI. CDR3 sequence: CASSPGQGVDYGYTF. The CDR3 DNA sequence: TGTGCCAGCTCACCAGGGCAGGGTGTGGACTATGGCTACACCTTC.

This clone was detected only a few times. The genes are TRBV6-5 and TRBJ2-1; D is ambiguous. Germline loops: CDR1 MNHEY, CDR2 SVGAGI. This CDR3 contains 13 residues. The ends were cut back, 5 bases at V and 3 bases at J, with 8 bases in the middle. DNA of the CDR3: TGTGCCAGCAGTCGGACGGGCTACAATGAGCAGTTCTTC. Its protein is CASSRTGYNEQFF.

The genes are TRBV9 and TRBJ2-7; 8 positions match TRBD1. CDR3 size: 15 residues. V lost 2 bases, J lost 7 bases, and 11 bases stayed unmatched. The V gene's germline CDR1 is SGDLS and CDR2 YYNGEE. The CDR3, as DNA: TGTGCCAGCAGCGTTGAGGGACAGGTGCCTCCTGAGCAGTACTTC. It specifies CASSVEGQVPPEQYF.